The next 8 T cell receptor beta chains were all read from a single sample in a study of cytotoxic CD8 clonotypes in ibrutinib-treated CLL. Here immunoSEQ multiplex PCR was the method, and the copy in TCRdb shows in-frame clones only, minus some. Altogether approximately 67,000 clones are present, 70% to 90% being singletons, with the ten largest covering about 8%. The specimen was PBMCs, collected at disease progression, from a patient treated with ibrutinib. Receptors were obtained from a human donor with chronic lymphocytic leukemia.

This rearrangement joins TRBV7-9 to TRBJ2-1; D is perhaps TRBD1 (6 bases). The CDR3 is 16 amino acids. In germline, CDR1 is SEHNR, CDR2 FQNEAQ (reference sequence). V lost 3 bases and J lost 3, with 15 bases in between. CDR3 nucleotide sequence: TGTGCCAGCAGCTTTCGGCAGGGGAACTTCTACAATGAGCAGTTCTTC. This codes for CASSFRQGNFYNEQFF.

V and J are TRBV5-1 and TRBJ2-1; 9 nucleotides line up with TRBD2. Germline lookup yields CDR1 SGHRS and CDR2 YFSETQ. J lost 7 bases, V lost 0 bases, and 2 bases had no gene match. The CDR3 spans 14 residues. The CDR3 sequence: CASSLASGANEQFF. For the CDR3, the DNA is TGCGCCAGCAGCTTGGCTAGCGGGGCTAATGAGCAGTTCTTC.

V and J are TRBV5-4 and TRBJ1-2; tentative D call: TRBD1 (6 bases). Germline-derived CDR1 and CDR2 are SGHNT and YYREEE (reference sequence). The CDR3 loop spans 11 amino acids. The V end lost 9 bases, the J end lost 5 bases, and 11 bases lay between the germline ends. In DNA, the CDR3 is TGTGCCATGGGGGGGGCGTATGGCTACACCTTC. It codes for CAMGGAYGYTF.

The chain couples TRBV4-2 to TRBJ2-7, with D possibly matching TRBD2 (6 bases). The CDR3 totals 15 residues. With 4 bases removed from V and 0 bases from J, the gap between germline ends came to 13 bases. Germline CDR1 is LGHNA and CDR2 is YNFKEQ. The CDR3 spells CASSPTGESSYEQYF. The CDR3 coding sequence is TGTGCCAGCAGCCCGACGGGGGAGAGCTCCTACGAGCAGTACTTC.

J is TRBJ2-7 and V is TRBV6-1; D perhaps matches TRBD2 (6 bases). The V and J ends lost 6 bases and 2 bases respectively, with 11 bases between them. The CDR3 is made up of 13 amino acids. CDR1 and CDR2 (germline): MNHNS, SASEGT. DNA of the CDR3: TGTGCCAGCAGCCGGGACTTACCCTACGAGCAGTACTTC. This encodes CASSRDLPYEQYF.

The rearrangement joins TRBV6-1 to TRBJ1-1; TRBD1 agrees at 7 bases. V shed 5 bases and J 5 bases; nucleotides not matched to a gene: 5. The CDR3 has 13 residues. From germline, CDR1 is MNHNS and CDR2 SASEGT. The DNA of the CDR3 is TGTGCCAGCAGTACCGTGGACAGGACTGAAGCTTTCTTT. It encodes CASSTVDRTEAFF.

The V gene is TRBV6-4, the J gene TRBJ2-3; 13 bases fit TRBD2. CDR3 length: 15 amino acids. From germline, CDR1 is MRHNA and CDR2 SNTAGT. Trimming cost V 6 bases and J 3 bases; bases outside gene matches: 3. CDR3 nucleotide sequence: TGTGCCAGCAGCCCGACTAGCGGGGGGACAGATACGCAGTATTTT. Translating it yields CASSPTSGGTDTQYF.

The V and J genes are TRBV9 and TRBJ1-2; 10 bases agree with TRBD1. Germline V CDR1 and CDR2: SGDLS, YYNGEE. V lost 0 bases, J lost 13 bases, and 6 bases stayed unmatched. The CDR3 totals 13 residues. The CDR3: CASSVGGQGVPTF. CDR3 nucleotide sequence: TGTGCCAGCAGCGTAGGAGGACAGGGGGTTCCCACCTTC.